Presented here are 20 T cell receptor beta chains from one specimen sequenced in a study of shared clonotypes between healthy human individuals. Produced via immunoSEQ multiplex PCR; TCRdb's table is partial and in-frame only. The sample gives hundreds of thousands of clones, roughly three quarters of which show up once; over 10% is in the top ten. Specimen: PBMCs. The receptors derive from a woman in her forties in good health. Some clones in this sample may be carry-over from other donors' samples.

This clone has more than one count but fewer than ten. CDR3 residues: CASSLDAWSYEQYF. The CDR3 DNA is TGTGCCAGCAGCTTAGACGCTTGGTCCTACGAGCAGTACTTC. The chain links TRBV7-9 to TRBJ2-5; no definite D call. The tail of the sequence fits TRBJ2-7 better, so the J call may be wrong. The CDR3 loop spans 14 amino acids. Germline values: CDR1 SEHNR, CDR2 FQNEAQ (reference sequence).

The chain combines TRBV9 with TRBJ1-2; TRBD1 might be the D (6 bases). The CDR3 runs to 14 residues. Germline-derived CDR1 and CDR2 are SGDLS and YYNGEE. Trimming removed 2 bases from V and 4 bases from J, with 12 bases in between. CDR3 DNA sequence: TGTGCCAGCAGCGTGGGGGGCTCGAGCTATGGCTACACCTTC. Its protein product is CASSVGGSSYGYTF.

The chain is built from TRBV2 and TRBJ2-1; 8 positions match TRBD2. V lost 3 bases to trimming and J lost 7 bases; unmatched junction nucleotides: 5. Germline assignment: CDR1 SNHLY and CDR2 FYNNEI. This CDR3 spans 14 amino acids. The CDR3 region is CASSDRGGSNEQFF. The CDR3 DNA is TGTGCCAGCAGTGACCGCGGGGGGTCTAATGAGCAGTTCTTC.

The V and J genes are TRBV27 and TRBJ2-3; D not certain. This CDR3 spans 15 amino acids. With 8 bases removed from V and 3 bases from J, the gap between germline ends came to 18 bases. Germline CDR1 is MNHEY and CDR2 is SMNVEV (reference sequence). The CDR3: CASQGWVGKTDTQYF. The DNA of the CDR3 is TGTGCCAGCCAAGGGTGGGTAGGGAAGACAGATACGCAGTATTTT.

The chain has TRBV11-2 and TRBJ1-1, with D maybe TRBD1 (6 bases). Germline loops: CDR1 SGHAT, CDR2 FQNNGV. Trimming removed 0 bases at V and 5 bases at J, with 19 bases between. The CDR3 runs 17 residues. As DNA, the CDR3 is TGTGCCAGCAGCTTAGATCGGATGGGGGGCGCGGGAACTGAAGCTTTCTTT. This codes for CASSLDRMGGAGTEAFF.

The CDR3 nucleotides read TGTGCCAGCAGCCCCCACTCGGACTTGAGCACAGATACGCAGTATTTT. Translated: CASSPHSDLSTDTQYF. The chain is built from TRBV9 and TRBJ2-3, with D possibly being TRBD2 (5 bases). The V gene lost 4 bases and the J gene lost 0 bases, with 15 bases spanning the gap. The CDR3 spans 16 residues. CDR1 is SGDLS and CDR2 is YYNGEE in the germline V gene.

About this clone itself: The identical CDR3 is also encoded by other nucleotide sequences in the sample. The chain carries TRBV27 and TRBJ2-7; D not resolved. Trimming shortened V by 0 bases and J by 3 bases, and 6 bases separated the two germline ends. The CDR3 extends over 13 amino acids. The germline V gene encodes CDR1 MNHEY and CDR2 SMNVEV (reference sequence). The CDR3 DNA sequence: TGTGCCAGCAGTTTATCGGCTAGCTACGAGCAGTACTTC. This encodes CASSLSASYEQYF.

The genes are TRBV19 and TRBJ1-2, with no clear D. The CDR3 sequence is 14 residues long. V was clipped by 3 bases and J by 0 bases, with 8 bases between them. Germline-derived CDR1 and CDR2 are LNHDA and SQIVND (reference sequence). The CDR3 region has the DNA TGTGCCAGTAGTATTGAAGGAGCTAACTATGGCTACACCTTC. This sequence encodes CASSIEGANYGYTF.

This clone was recorded once. This chain connects TRBV19 to TRBJ2-7; 14 nucleotides line up with TRBD2. V lost 7 bases to trimming and J lost 1 base; unmatched junction nucleotides: 3. This CDR3 spans 15 amino acids. From germline, CDR1 is LNHDA and CDR2 SQIVND (reference sequence). The CDR3 here is CASKRLAGGSYEQYF. CDR3 sequence (DNA): TGTGCCAGTAAACGACTAGCGGGAGGGTCCTACGAGCAGTACTTC.

The gene calls are TRBV7-9 and TRBJ2-7, with D tentatively TRBD1 (5 bases). The CDR3 is 13 residues long. From germline, CDR1 is SEHNR and CDR2 FQNEAQ (reference sequence). V lost 5 bases, J lost 1 base, and 9 bases lay in between. CDR3 sequence: CASSPRQSYEQYF. As DNA, the CDR3 is TGTGCCAGCAGCCCCAGACAGTCCTACGAGCAGTACTTC.

The chain links TRBV7-2 to TRBJ2-3; 12 bases match TRBD1. This CDR3 has 18 residues. Trimming removed 5 bases from V and 3 bases from J; junction bases left unmatched: 12. CDR1 and CDR2 (germline): SGHTA, FQGNSA. This CDR3 is CASSPLGTGGRGTDTQYF. The CDR3 DNA is TGTGCCAGCAGCCCCCTTGGGACAGGGGGCAGGGGTACAGATACGCAGTATTTT.

This clone was observed a single time. The chain couples TRBV6-5 to TRBJ1-2; D is uncertain. The CDR3 length is 15 residues. Trimming left V 5 bases short and J 4 bases short, with 17 bases between. Germline-derived CDR1 and CDR2 are MNHEY and SVGAGI. CDR3 coding DNA: TGTGCCAGCAGTACCTCCGAGTCCCGGGTCTATGGCTACACCTTC. It yields the protein CASSTSESRVYGYTF.

The chain has TRBV29-1 and TRBJ2-6; no firm D call. Trimming removed 4 bases from V and 0 bases from J, with 7 bases in between. The CDR3 is 14 residues long. Germline V gene lookup returns CDR1 SQVTM and CDR2 ANQGSEA. The CDR3 is CSVVSGSGANVLTF. Written as DNA, the CDR3 is TGCAGCGTTGTCTCTGGCTCTGGGGCCAACGTCCTGACTTTC.

CDR3 sequence: CASSAGTGETEAFF. CDR3 bases: TGTGCCAGCAGTGCCGGGACAGGGGAGACTGAAGCTTTCTTT. This chain links TRBV2 with TRBJ1-1, with 10 positions matching TRBD1. The junction had 4 bases not matched to a gene; V was cut back by 4 bases and J by 5 bases. This CDR3 spans 14 amino acids. Germline assignment: CDR1 SNHLY and CDR2 FYNNEI.

This clone has a count of ten or more. The genes are TRBV19 and TRBJ2-3; D is undetermined. With 3 bases removed from V and 2 bases from J, the gap between germline ends came to 9 bases. The CDR3 runs 14 residues. Germline assignment: CDR1 LNHDA and CDR2 SQIVND (reference sequence). Here the CDR3 reads CASSITADTDTQYF. In DNA form, the CDR3 reads TGTGCCAGTAGTATTACGGCTGACACAGATACGCAGTATTTT. Full variable domain (missing parts from reference TRBV19 and TRBJ2-3): DGGITQSPKYLFRKEGQNVTLSCEQNLNHDAMYWYRQDPGQGLRLIYYSQIVNDFQKGDIAEGYSVSREKKESFPLTVTSAQKNPTAFYLCASSITADTDTQYFGPGTRLTVL.

This clone turned up a few times. This chain links TRBV19 with TRBJ2-2; D uncertain. The CDR3 runs 11 residues. Germline loops: CDR1 LNHDA, CDR2 SQIVND (reference sequence). V was pared by 5 bases and J by 11 bases, with 9 bases between. The CDR3 loop reads CASSRYGELFF. The DNA for the CDR3 is TGTGCCAGTAGTCGATACGGTGAGCTGTTTTTT.

There are a few counts of this clone. The chain is built from TRBV9 and TRBJ2-2, with TRBD2 matching 8 bases. The CDR3 runs to 16 residues. Germline loops: CDR1 SGDLS, CDR2 YYNGEE. After removal of 3 bases from V and 4 bases from J, the junction contained 8 bases not matched to a gene. Here the CDR3 reads CASSARAGEVTGELFF. As DNA, the CDR3 is TGTGCCAGCAGCGCCCGAGCGGGAGAGGTCACCGGGGAGCTGTTTTTT.

The chain recombines TRBV5-4 with TRBJ2-7; D is unclear. The CDR3 extends over 15 amino acids. V gave up 0 bases and J gave up 5 bases, with 15 bases separating them. Per the germline V gene, CDR1 is SGHNT and CDR2 is YYREEE (reference sequence). The CDR3: CASSLEHGRTNEQYF. CDR3 bases: TGTGCCAGCAGCTTGGAGCATGGACGGACCAACGAGCAGTACTTC. The complete variable domain, with remaining parts taken from reference TRBV5-4 and TRBJ2-7, reads ETGVTQSPTHLIKTRGQQVTLRCSSQSGHNTVSWYQQALGQGPQFIFQYYREEENGRGNFPPRFSGLQFPNYSSELNVNALELDDSALYLCASSLEHGRTNEQYFGPGTRLTVT.

In the case of this clone: This CDR3 is also generated by other DNA sequences in the sample. The V call is TRBV11-3, the J call TRBJ2-3; 11 nucleotides match TRBD2. Germline-derived CDR1 and CDR2 are SGHNT and YENEEA. The CDR3 extends over 16 amino acids. J gave up 1 base and V 1 base, and 1 base lay outside the gene matches. The CDR3 nucleotides read TGTGCCAGCAGCTTAGGGACTAGCGGGCGCACAGATACGCAGTATTTT. The encoded protein is CASSLGTSGRTDTQYF. The full variable domain, its missing parts supplied by reference TRBV11-3 and TRBJ2-3, is EAGVVQSPRYKIIEKKQPVAFWCNPISGHNTLYWYLQNLGQGPELLIRYENEEAVDDSQLPKDRFSAERLKGVDSTLKIQPAELGDSAVYLCASSLGTSGRTDTQYFGPGTRLTVL.

The rearrangement links TRBV5-1 to TRBJ2-7, with D uncertain. The length of the CDR3 is 13 residues. Trimming shortened V by 0 bases and J by 2 bases, and 6 bases separated the two germline ends. The germline CDR1 and CDR2 sequences are SGHRS and YFSETQ. CDR3 bases: TGCGCCAGCAGCTTGGTTTTCCCCTACGAGCAGTACTTC. Residues: CASSLVFPYEQYF.